Shown below are 20 T cell receptor beta chains from a single sample sequenced in a study of shared clonotypes between healthy human individuals. Selected positively for CCR7 and CD45RO-negative, naive CD8 cells excluded terminally differentiated effector memory CD45RA+ cells. Only in-frame clones appear in the TCRdb table, and some are missing; sequencing was by immunoSEQ multiplex PCR. The sample carries some 2 million clones, about 94% recorded once. The sequenced sample was naive CD8+ T cells sorted from blood. Source of these receptors: a young man in good health.

V gene TRBV6-5 combines with J gene TRBJ2-2, with 9 bases identical to TRBD1. This CDR3 comprises 15 residues. V lost 2 bases and J lost 6; bases outside the gene matches: 4. Per germline, CDR1 MNHEY and CDR2 SVGAGI. CDR3 bases: TGTGCCAGCAGTTACGGGACAGGGAGATCCGGGGAGCTGTTTTTT. Translating gives CASSYGTGRSGELFF.

V usage is TRBV27 and J usage is TRBJ2-2, with D hard to call. The CDR3 has 16 residues. V was pared by 5 bases and J by 3 bases, with 16 bases between. Germline V CDR1 and CDR2: MNHEY, SMNVEV (reference sequence). CDR3 nucleotides: TGTGCCAGCAGTCCGACCACCCGGGTCCACACCGGGGAGCTGTTTTTT. Protein product: CASSPTTRVHTGELFF.

This clone has only one observation. The chain employs TRBV28 and TRBJ1-6; weak D call: TRBD1 (5 bases). The CDR3 has 15 residues. V gave up 6 bases and J gave up 9 bases, with 18 bases separating them. The germline V gene has CDR1 MDHEN and CDR2 SYDVKM. The chain's CDR3 is CASRPHQGSASPLHF. CDR3 nucleotide sequence: TGTGCCAGCAGACCCCATCAGGGATCTGCTTCACCCCTCCACTTT.

V and J are TRBV4-3 and TRBJ2-1; D is unresolved. V shed 1 base and J shed 8 bases, with 15 bases lying between them. Germline V lookup: CDR1 LGHNA, CDR2 YSLEER. This CDR3 spans 15 amino acids. Here the CDR3 reads CASSQVILVPHEQFF. The CDR3 DNA reads TGCGCCAGCAGCCAAGTAATACTTGTTCCCCATGAGCAGTTCTTC.

This CDR3 reads CASSPGQNTDTQYF. In nucleotides, the CDR3 is TGTGCCAGCAGTCCGGGACAGAACACAGATACGCAGTATTTT. The J gene is TRBJ2-3, the V gene TRBV6-1, with 7 bases fitting TRBD1. Germline lookup yields CDR1 MNHNS and CDR2 SASEGT. With 5 bases clipped from V and 2 bases from J, the junction kept 4 bases outside the gene matches. The CDR3 has 14 amino acids.

As DNA, the CDR3 is TGTGCCAGCAGCTCTGCGGTCGGCTACACCTTC. Translated: CASSSAVGYTF. V is TRBV11-2 and J is TRBJ1-2; D is undetermined. Trimming pared 4 bases from V and 8 bases from J, leaving 8 bases between. The CDR3 is made up of 11 amino acids. Germline-derived CDR1 and CDR2 are SGHAT and FQNNGV.

The CDR3 reads CASSLFMGYEQYF. The CDR3 DNA reads as TGTGCCAGCAGTTTATTTATGGGCTACGAGCAGTACTTC. The V call is TRBV28, the J call TRBJ2-7; no definite D call. V lost 1 base and J 3 bases, leaving 7 bases between the germline ends. The CDR3 loop spans 13 amino acids. Germline CDR1 and CDR2: MDHEN and SYDVKM.

The rearrangement joins TRBV4-1 to TRBJ2-7; D uncertain. There are 15 residues in the CDR3. V lost 1 base to trimming and J lost 2 bases, with 12 bases between them. Germline lookup yields CDR1 MGHRA and CDR2 YSYEKL. The CDR3 coding sequence is TGCGCCAGCAGCCAAGTACTTCTGGGTCCCTACGAGCAGTACTTC. Translating gives CASSQVLLGPYEQYF.

The rearrangement uses TRBV18 and TRBJ2-5; D ambiguous. The CDR3 totals 15 residues. Per germline, CDR1 KGHSH and CDR2 LQKENI. V lost 4 bases, J lost 1 base, and 13 bases lay in between. CDR3 region: CASSRRTDLQETQYF. In DNA form, the CDR3 reads TGTGCCAGCTCACGGCGGACGGACCTCCAAGAGACCCAGTACTTC.

The rearrangement joins TRBV19 to TRBJ2-2; D possibly matches TRBD1 or TRBD2 (7 bases each). This CDR3 region has 17 residues. Trimming left V 5 bases short and J 7 bases short, with 23 bases between. CDR1 and CDR2 (germline): LNHDA, SQIVND (reference sequence). Here the CDR3 DNA reads TGTGCCAGTAGTCCCACGTTTTGGGAGGGGGCGAACGGGGAGCTGTTTTTT. Encoded protein: CASSPTFWEGANGELFF.

The V gene is TRBV10-3, the J gene TRBJ2-3, with 13 bases matching TRBD2. The length of the CDR3 is 14 residues. CDR1 is ENHRY and CDR2 is SYGVKD in the germline V gene. Unmatched junction bases numbered 4, after V lost 7 bases and J lost 6 bases. The CDR3: CAITGTSGDDTQYF. CDR3 nucleotides: TGTGCCATCACCGGGACTAGCGGGGACGATACGCAGTATTTT.

This rearrangement joins TRBV7-2 to TRBJ1-6; tentative D call: TRBD1 (5 bases). From germline, CDR1 is SGHTA and CDR2 FQGNSA. Deletions cut 1 base from V and 6 bases from J, with 13 bases between. CDR3 length: 16 amino acids. In DNA, the CDR3 is TGTGCCAGCAGCTTAGTGGGGTGGGACCCTAATTCACCCCTCCACTTT. It yields the protein CASSLVGWDPNSPLHF.

For the CDR3, the DNA is TGTGCCAGCAGTGAATTGGGGGAGTGGGGGGCCGATTCACCCCTCCACTTT. Translating gives CASSELGEWGADSPLHF. This chain joins TRBV25-1 and TRBJ1-6, with a weak D call TRBD1 (6 bases). CDR3 size: 17 residues. Trimming took off 1 base at V and 8 bases at J, with 18 bases between the two ends. Germline values: CDR1 MGHDK, CDR2 SYGVNS. The entire variable domain, with the rest obtained from reference TRBV25-1 and TRBJ1-6, is as follows: EADIYQTPRYLVIGTGKKITLECSQTMGHDKMYWYQQDPGMELHLIHYSYGVNSTEKGDLSSESTVSRIRTEHFPLTLESARPSHTSQYLCASSELGEWGADSPLHFGNGTRLTVT.

The rearrangement uses TRBV4-1 and TRBJ2-2; D not resolved. Germline lookup yields CDR1 MGHRA and CDR2 YSYEKL. This CDR3 is 15 amino acids long. With 1 base removed from V and 3 bases from J, the gap between germline ends came to 9 bases. The CDR3 coding sequence is TGCGCCAGCAGCCAAGCGCCCCGGGACACCGGGGAGCTGTTTTTT. The encoded protein is CASSQAPRDTGELFF.

This sequence joins TRBV6-6 and TRBJ1-1, with 8 bases identical to TRBD1. The CDR3 has 15 amino acids. Germline V CDR1 and CDR2: MNHNY, SVGAGI (reference sequence). Losses at the gene ends were 5 bases for V and 3 bases for J; bases not matched to a gene: 8. The CDR3 DNA sequence: TGTGCCAGCAGTGATATTCAGGGGGCGTACACTGAAGCTTTCTTT. Encoded protein: CASSDIQGAYTEAFF.

This chain connects TRBV4-1 to TRBJ1-2; D is unclear. Germline V gives CDR1 MGHRA, CDR2 YSYEKL. Trimming removed 4 bases from V and 5 bases from J, with 14 bases in between. The CDR3 has 14 amino acids. This CDR3 reads CASSPGSTLYGYTF. The CDR3 DNA sequence: TGCGCCAGCAGCCCAGGCTCGACGCTGTATGGCTACACCTTC.

J is TRBJ1-1 and V is TRBV7-6; possibly TRBD1 for D (6 bases). The germline V gene encodes CDR1 SGHVS and CDR2 FNYEAQ. The CDR3 loop spans 15 amino acids. V was pared by 5 bases and J by 1 base, with 14 bases between. The CDR3 nucleotides are TGTGCCAGCAGCCCCCGGAGGGGGTGGAACACTGAAGCTTTCTTT. Residues: CASSPRRGWNTEAFF.

The chain couples TRBV4-1 to TRBJ2-7; TRBD1 matches at 9 bases. Germline CDR1 reads MGHRA; CDR2 reads YSYEKL. The CDR3 is 13 residues long. V lost 9 bases, J lost 4 bases, and 7 bases stayed unmatched. Here the CDR3 DNA reads TGCGCCAGTGGGTTGGGACAGGGTTACGAGCAGTACTTC. Amino acid sequence: CASGLGQGYEQYF.

For this clone: Different DNA sequences within this sample yield the same CDR3. The chain uses TRBV7-9 and TRBJ2-7; 9 bases match TRBD1. V was pared by 3 bases and J by 3 bases, with 3 bases of the junction left unmatched. Looked up from germline, CDR1 is SEHNR and CDR2 is FQNEAQ (reference sequence). The CDR3 covers 14 residues. CDR3 sequence reads: CASSFGTGSYEQYF. The CDR3 region has the DNA TGTGCCAGCAGCTTCGGGACAGGGAGCTACGAGCAGTACTTC. Full variable domain (missing parts from reference TRBV7-9 and TRBJ2-7): DTGVSQNPRHKITKRGQNVTFRCDPISEHNRLYWYRQTLGQGPEFLTYFQNEAQLEKSRLLSDRFSAERPKGSFSTLEIQRTEQGDSAMYLCASSFGTGSYEQYFGPGTRLTVT.

The V call is TRBV13, the J call TRBJ2-3; D may be TRBD2 (5 bases). Between the trimmed V and J ends, which lost 2 bases and 2 bases, there was a span of 20 bases. Germline values: CDR1 PRHDT, CDR2 FYEKMQ (reference sequence). CDR3 length: 18 residues. In DNA form, the CDR3 reads TGTGCCAGCAGCTTAAGATCCCCATTACTAGATATCACAGATACGCAGTATTTT. It translates to CASSLRSPLLDITDTQYF.